A few counts support the clone carrying this TCR beta chain. The antigen remains unidentified. TCRdb used MiXCR to reprocess the 5' RACE reads, holding one entry per CDR3 protein. Of under 500,000 distinct CDR3 sequences in the sample, roughly an eighth were seen once. The sample comes from a study of identical twins. Every donor was a healthy Caucasian. The study, taken as a whole, reports: Cord blood beta clonotypes present at high abundance carried fewer insertions; no such pattern appeared in memory repertoires. Models came in too low on out-of-frame TCR alpha sharing in monozygotic twins.

Trimming removed 0 bases at V and 3 bases at J, with 5 bases between. The germline V gene encodes CDR1 LGHNA and CDR2 YSLEER. The CDR3 spans 13 residues. The same specimen was also included in a second study, on yellow fever vaccine responses in identical twins. This second study says: Reported findings indicate that twins' vaccine T cell responses seemed partially convergent, partially personalized.

V usage is TRBV4-3 and J usage is TRBJ1-1; D is unresolved. Source material: CD4+ T cells sorted from blood. The TCR was taken from a young woman in good health. CDR3 coding DNA: TGCGCCAGCAGCCAAGAAGGTTACACTGAAGCTTTCTTT. Encoded protein: CASSQEGYTEAFF.